The TCR beta chain under discussion was sequenced for a study of blood T cell repertoires in COVID-19. Turning to the study itself: COVID-19 samples from acute and convalescent phases originated in the United States, Italy and Spain.

Germline-derived CDR1 and CDR2 are GTSNPN and SVGIG (reference sequence). V was trimmed by 4 bases and J by 8 bases, leaving 14 bases between them. CDR3 length: 12 amino acids. TCRdb keeps only in-frame clones here, not all; method: immunoSEQ multiplex PCR. The profile shows 150,000 to 200,000 clones, about nine tenths of them singletons. Input material: peripheral blood. The TCR comes from a woman aged 50 to 60 with acute or convalescent COVID-19. This chain uses TRBV30 with TRBJ1-2, with a weak D call TRBD1 (6 bases). The CDR3 coding sequence is TGTGCCTGGAACACGGTAGGGGGAGGCTACACCTTC. Residues: CAWNTVGGGYTF.